These 2 T cell receptor beta chains were all obtained from the same sample, sequenced in a study of regulatory T cells in long-lasting Graves disease. Building of the TCR beta libraries involved iRepertoire HTBI primers and Arm-PCR of CDR3 regions. TCRdb fed the multiplex PCR reads into MiXCR, producing one record per CDR3 protein. The table lists about 440,000 distinct CDR3 sequences, 15% of them singletons, with 16% in the top ten. Time point: newly diagnosed GD, antithyroid drugs for less than 3 months. Preparation of the TCR library used RNA extracted from PBMCs. The same data also contributed to another study, on T cells in Graves' hyperthyroidism and ophthalmopathy.

This material consisted of peripheral blood mononuclear cells (PBMCs), taken at new diagnosis, from a patient treated with antithyroid drugs. These TCRs come from a woman under 40 with Graves disease.

Only a few counts were recorded for this clonotype. This rearrangement joins TRBV19 to TRBJ2-2, with 7 bases fitting TRBD2. With 7 bases clipped from V and 4 bases from J, the junction kept 6 bases outside the gene matches. Germline V gives CDR1 LNHDA, CDR2 SQIVND (reference sequence). The CDR3 is 14 amino acids. CDR3: CASKRERGTGELFF. In nucleotides, the CDR3 is TGTGCCAGTAAGAGGGAGCGGGGCACCGGGGAGCTGTTTTTT.

This clonotype was seen at least ten times. CDR3 sequence reads: CASSLGLAPNEQFF. CDR3 DNA sequence: TGCGCCAGCAGCCTAGGACTAGCACCCAATGAGCAGTTCTTC. V gene TRBV5-1 combines with J gene TRBJ2-1; 8 nucleotides agree with TRBD2. V shed 4 bases, J shed 6 bases, and the junction held 6 bases outside the gene matches. Germline V CDR1 and CDR2: SGHRS, YFSETQ. The length of the CDR3 is 14 residues.